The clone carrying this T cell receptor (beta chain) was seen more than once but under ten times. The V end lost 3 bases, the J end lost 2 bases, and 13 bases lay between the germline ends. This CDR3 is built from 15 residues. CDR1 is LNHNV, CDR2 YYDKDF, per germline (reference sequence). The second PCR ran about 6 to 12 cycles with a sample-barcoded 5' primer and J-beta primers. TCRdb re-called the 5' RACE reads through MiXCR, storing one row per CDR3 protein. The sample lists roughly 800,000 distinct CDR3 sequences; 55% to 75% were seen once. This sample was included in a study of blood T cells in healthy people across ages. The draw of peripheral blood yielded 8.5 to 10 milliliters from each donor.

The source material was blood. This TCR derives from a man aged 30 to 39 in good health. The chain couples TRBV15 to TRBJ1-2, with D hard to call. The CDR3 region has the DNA TGTGCCACCAGCAGGGGCGAGAGGCCCAACTATGGCTACACCTTC. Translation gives CATSRGERPNYGYTF.